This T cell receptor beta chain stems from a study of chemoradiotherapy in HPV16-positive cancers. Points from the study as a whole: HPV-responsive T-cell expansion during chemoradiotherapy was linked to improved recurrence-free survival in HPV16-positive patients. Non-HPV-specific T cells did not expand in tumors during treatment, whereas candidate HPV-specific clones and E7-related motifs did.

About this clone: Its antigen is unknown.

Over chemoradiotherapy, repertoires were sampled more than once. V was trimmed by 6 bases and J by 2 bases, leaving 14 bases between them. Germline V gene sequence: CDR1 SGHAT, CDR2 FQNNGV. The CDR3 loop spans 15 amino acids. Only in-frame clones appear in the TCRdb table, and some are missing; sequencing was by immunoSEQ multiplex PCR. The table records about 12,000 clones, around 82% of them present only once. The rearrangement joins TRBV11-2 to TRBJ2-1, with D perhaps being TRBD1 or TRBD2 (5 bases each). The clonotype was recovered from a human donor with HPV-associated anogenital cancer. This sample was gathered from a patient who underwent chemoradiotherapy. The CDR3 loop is CASSFRDVAYNEQFF. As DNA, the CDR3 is TGTGCCAGCAGTTTTCGGGACGTAGCCTACAATGAGCAGTTCTTC. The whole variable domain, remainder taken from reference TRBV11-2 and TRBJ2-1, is EAGVAQSPRYKIIEKRQSVAFWCNPISGHATLYWYQQILGQGPKLLIQFQNNGVVDDSQLPKDRFSAERLKGVDSTLKIQPAKLEDSAVYLCASSFRDVAYNEQFFGPGTRLTVL.